This T cell receptor beta chain emerged from a study of CD8 T cells in ankylosing spondylitis. Overall study results and limits: A motif of seven or eight highly homologous TCR beta variants was seen as apparently characteristic of ankylosing spondylitis blood. Earlier literature documents some of the motif variants in reactive arthritis synovial fluid and blood.

Note on this clonotype: Its antigen is not identified.

TCRdb re-called the 5' RACE reads through MiXCR, storing one row per CDR3 protein. Among some 200,000 distinct CDR3 sequences, roughly 24% were seen once, and the ten largest hold 6.6%. The sample consisted of blood, either unsorted or a sorted T cell fraction (not recorded which). The receptor comes from a male donor with ankylosing spondylitis or in good health (not recorded which).

The DNA for the CDR3 is TGCGCCAGCAGCCGATCAGATTACAAGCAGTACTTC. Its protein is CASSRSDYKQYF. The chain uses TRBV5-1 and TRBJ2-7; D gene ambiguous. Germline loops: CDR1 SGHRS, CDR2 YFSETQ. The CDR3 length is 12 residues. Trimming left V 4 bases short and J 8 bases short, with 13 bases between.